The 25 T cell receptor beta chains in this list originate from one sample, sequenced in a study of TIL therapy for anti-PD-1-resistant metastatic lung cancer. This was the immunoSEQ v3 assay. Sequencing used immunoSEQ multiplex PCR; TCRdb keeps in-frame clones, though not all of them. The sample yields approximately 15,000 clones, around 88% seen once. Indicated time point: pre-treatment sample, taken before nivolumab and TIL therapy. The input for sequencing was blood, taken at baseline. These receptors were taken from a person between 25 and 79 years old with non-small cell lung cancer.

The chain joins TRBV7-9 to TRBJ1-4; the match to TRBD1 covers 7 bases. CDR1 is SEHNR, CDR2 FQNEAQ, per germline (reference sequence). J lost 7 bases, V lost 3 bases, and 8 bases had no gene match. This CDR3 comprises 15 residues. The CDR3 reads CASSFSTGWTEKLFF. For the CDR3, the DNA is TGTGCCAGCAGCTTTTCGACAGGGTGGACTGAAAAACTGTTTTTT. Supplemented by reference TRBV7-9 and TRBJ1-4, the full variable domain reads DTGVSQNPRHKITKRGQNVTFRCDPISEHNRLYWYRQTLGQGPEFLTYFQNEAQLEKSRLLSDRFSAERPKGSFSTLEIQRTEQGDSAMYLCASSFSTGWTEKLFFGSGTQLSVL.

The genes are TRBV7-2 and TRBJ2-2; D assignment may be TRBD1 or TRBD2 (6 bases each). The CDR3 spans 16 residues. CDR1 and CDR2 (germline): SGHTA, FQGNSA. The V gene lost 4 bases and the J gene lost 6 bases, with 18 bases spanning the gap. The chain's CDR3 is CASSSKGGFGSGELFF. In nucleotides, the CDR3 is TGTGCCAGCAGCTCAAAAGGGGGGTTCGGATCCGGGGAGCTGTTTTTT.

The CDR3 coding sequence is TGTGCCAGTAGAAGGGCAGGGAACTACAATGAGCAGTTCTTC. Its protein is CASRRAGNYNEQFF. This chain uses TRBV19 with TRBJ2-1, with D maybe TRBD1 (5 bases). This CDR3 has 14 amino acids. The germline V gene encodes CDR1 LNHDA and CDR2 SQIVND (reference sequence). V was shortened by 6 bases and J by 3 bases, with 12 bases between the two germline ends.

This clone has just one count. This rearrangement joins TRBV5-1 to TRBJ2-1, with 10 nucleotides matching TRBD1. This CDR3 spans 14 amino acids. V was clipped by 4 bases and J by 15 bases; unmatched bases: 13. Germline V CDR1 and CDR2: SGHRS, YFSETQ. The CDR3 spells CASSPAGTGAVPFF. The CDR3 DNA is TGCGCCAGCAGCCCCGCCGGGACAGGGGCGGTGCCGTTCTTC.

This chain connects TRBV9 to TRBJ1-1; TRBD1 is a possible D gene (5 bases). Trimming cost V 4 bases and J 7 bases, with 14 bases left between them. CDR3 size: 13 residues. CDR1 and CDR2 from the germline V gene are SGDLS and YYNGEE. This chain's CDR3 is CASSPRWGDEAFF. Written as DNA, the CDR3 is TGTGCCAGCAGCCCCCGTTGGGGGGATGAAGCTTTCTTT.

V and J are TRBV6-6 and TRBJ2-7; unclear D gene. V was clipped by 2 bases and J by 8 bases, with 16 bases between them. This CDR3 is built from 14 residues. Per the germline V gene, CDR1 is MNHNY and CDR2 is SVGAGI (reference sequence). CDR3 region: CASSYAADGVQQYF. CDR3 bases: TGTGCCAGCAGTTACGCCGCCGATGGGGTGCAGCAGTACTTC.

This chain links TRBV9 with TRBJ1-1; D may be TRBD1 (6 bases). CDR1 SGDLS and CDR2 YYNGEE come from the germline V gene. The CDR3 totals 14 residues. V was shortened by 2 bases and J by 7 bases, with 15 bases between the two germline ends. Written as DNA, the CDR3 is TGTGCCAGCAGCGTTGAACCAGGGGTGAGTGAAGCTTTCTTT. Its protein product is CASSVEPGVSEAFF.

The genes are TRBV19 and TRBJ1-5; D is uncertain. The CDR3 totals 13 residues. The V gene lost 7 bases and the J gene lost 4 bases, with 11 bases spanning the gap. The germline CDR1 and CDR2 sequences are LNHDA and SQIVND (reference sequence). The CDR3 DNA is TGTGCCAGTACCCCACGGGGTAATCAGCCCCAGCATTTT. The encoded protein is CASTPRGNQPQHF.

The J gene is TRBJ1-1, the V gene TRBV19; no definite D call. V lost 3 bases and J 1 base, leaving 12 bases between the germline ends. The germline gives CDR1 LNHDA, CDR2 SQIVND (reference sequence). CDR3 length equals 15 residues. Here the CDR3 reads CASSIPGVGNTEAFF. In DNA, the CDR3 is TGTGCCAGTAGTATTCCCGGGGTCGGGAACACTGAAGCTTTCTTT.

This sequence joins TRBV2 and TRBJ2-1, with D perhaps TRBD2 (5 bases). The CDR3 covers 13 residues. From germline, CDR1 is SNHLY and CDR2 FYNNEI. The germline V and J ends were trimmed by 8 bases and 6 bases, with 14 bases remaining between them. The DNA for the CDR3 is TGTGCCAGCTCCCCCGAAGGAGGCAATGAGCAGTTCTTC. Amino acids: CASSPEGGNEQFF.

V gene TRBV14 combines with J gene TRBJ2-7; either TRBD1 or TRBD2 may fit D (5 bases each). This CDR3 spans 13 amino acids. V dropped 5 bases and J dropped 7 bases, with 15 bases sitting between them. From germline, CDR1 is SGHDN and CDR2 FVKESK. CDR3: CASSYEGRVEQYF. As DNA, the CDR3 is TGTGCCAGCAGCTACGAGGGACGGGTGGAGCAGTACTTC.

Comments on this clone: At one end, the junction sequence differs from germline, possibly due to a read error. The chain uses TRBV4-2 and TRBJ2-7; no clear D gene. CDR3 length: 14 residues. The germline V gene has CDR1 LGHNA and CDR2 YNFKEQ. This CDR3 reads CASSQDPGPYGQYF. The DNA for the CDR3 is TGTGCCAGCAGCCAAGATCCAGGCCCCTACGGGCAGTACTTC.

CDR3: CASSPNLVVNIQYF. In DNA form, the CDR3 reads TGTGCCAGCAGCCCAAACTTGGTGGTGAACATTCAGTACTTC. The rearrangement joins TRBV11-1 to TRBJ2-4; no clear D gene. CDR1 is SGHAT, CDR2 FQDESV, per germline (reference sequence). CDR3 length: 14 amino acids. With 5 bases removed from V and 7 bases from J, the gap between germline ends came to 15 bases.

The gene calls are TRBV9 and TRBJ2-2, with D unresolved. V lost 0 bases and J lost 4, with 10 bases in between. The CDR3 has 15 residues. The germline V gene encodes CDR1 SGDLS and CDR2 YYNGEE. The CDR3 here is CASSVAGTRTGELFF. The CDR3 DNA follows: TGTGCCAGCAGCGTAGCCGGAACCCGCACCGGGGAGCTGTTTTTT.

The chain employs TRBV5-4 and TRBJ1-2; TRBD1 matches 8 bases. The germline V gene has CDR1 SGHNT and CDR2 YYREEE (reference sequence). With 0 bases clipped from V and 4 bases from J, the junction kept 5 bases outside the gene matches. The CDR3 covers 15 residues. DNA of the CDR3: TGTGCCAGCAGCTTGGCCGGACAGGGACCCTATGGCTACACCTTC. Its translation: CASSLAGQGPYGYTF.

This chain connects TRBV7-2 to TRBJ1-2, with D perhaps TRBD1 (6 bases). The V end was cut by 5 bases, the J end by 8 bases, with 21 bases between. The CDR3 length is 15 residues. CDR1 is SGHTA and CDR2 is FQGNSA in the germline V gene. The CDR3, as DNA: TGTGCCAGCAGCCCCACCTCAGACAGGCAAAGCGGCTACACCTTC. This sequence encodes CASSPTSDRQSGYTF.

V gene TRBV28 combines with J gene TRBJ2-6; 10 nucleotides agree with TRBD1. Trimming cost V 5 bases and J 0 bases; bases outside gene matches: 4. This CDR3 spans 17 amino acids. Looked up from germline, CDR1 is MDHEN and CDR2 is SYDVKM. The CDR3 spells CASSLGQGVSGANVLTF. The DNA of the CDR3 is TGTGCCAGCAGTCTCGGACAGGGGGTCTCTGGGGCCAACGTCCTGACTTTC.

The chain has TRBV6-1 and TRBJ2-7; either TRBD1 or TRBD2 may supply D (5 bases each). Germline CDR1 and CDR2: MNHNS and SASEGT. The CDR3 spans 15 residues. In DNA form, the CDR3 reads TGTGCGATACCCAGCATGGGGGATTCCTCCTACGAGCAGTACTTC. Amino acid sequence: CAIPSMGDSSYEQYF.

The chain is built from TRBV7-3 and TRBJ2-3; D gene ambiguous. The V gene's germline CDR1 is SGHTA and CDR2 FQGTGA. Between the trimmed V and J ends, which lost 3 bases and 0 bases, there was a span of 10 bases. CDR3 size: 15 residues. As DNA, the CDR3 is TGTGCCAGCAGCTTGGCGAGTTCTAGCACAGATACGCAGTATTTT. Its protein product is CASSLASSSTDTQYF.

As DNA, the CDR3 is TGTGCCAGCAGCGTAGCAGGAAACTCTGGAAACACCATATATTTT. Residues: CASSVAGNSGNTIYF. The chain is built from TRBV9 and TRBJ1-3; D gene ambiguous. Trimming removed 0 bases from V and 0 bases from J, with 7 bases in between. Germline loops: CDR1 SGDLS, CDR2 YYNGEE. This CDR3 contains 15 residues.

The chain carries TRBV7-2 and TRBJ2-2; unclear D gene. CDR3 length equals 15 residues. Trimming took 1 base from V and 5 from J, leaving 11 bases between them. CDR1 is SGHTA, CDR2 FQGNSA, per germline. CDR3 nucleotides: TGTGCCAGCAGCTTAGACCCCACGCGGACCGGGGAGCTGTTTTTT. Translating it yields CASSLDPTRTGELFF. Full variable domain (remainder filled in from reference TRBV7-2 and TRBJ2-2): GAGVSQSPSNKVTEKGKDVELRCDPISGHTALYWYRQSLGQGLEFLIYFQGNSAPDKSGLPSDRFSAERTGGSVSTLTIQRTQQEDSAVYLCASSLDPTRTGELFFGEGSRLTVL.

V gene TRBV28 combines with J gene TRBJ2-7, with no clear D. Trimming left V 5 bases short and J 1 base short, with 12 bases between. Germline V CDR1 and CDR2: MDHEN, SYDVKM. The length of the CDR3 is 14 residues. CDR3 amino acids: CASSKRPQSYEQYF. In DNA, the CDR3 is TGTGCCAGCAGTAAGAGACCCCAATCCTACGAGCAGTACTTC.

This clone was seen just once. The CDR3 protein is CASSDNPDISKSGQRLTF. As DNA, the CDR3 is TGTGCCAGCTCAGACAACCCGGACATTTCAAAGTCGGGCCAACGCCTGACTTTC. The chain links TRBV18 to TRBJ2-6, with a tentative D call TRBD1 (5 bases). Germline V lookup: CDR1 KGHSH, CDR2 LQKENI. Trimming removed 5 bases at V and 15 bases at J, with 32 bases between. The CDR3 runs to 18 residues. The full variable domain, completed using reference TRBV18 and TRBJ2-6, is NAGVMQNPRHLVRRRGQEARLRCSPMKGHSHVYWYRQLPEEGLKFMVYLQKENIIDESGMPKERFSAEFPKEGPSILRIQQVVRGDSAAYFCASSDNPDISKSGQRLTFGAGSRLTVL.

This sequence joins TRBV7-9 and TRBJ2-5; D is perhaps TRBD2 (6 bases). The V end was cut by 5 bases, the J end by 5 bases, with 15 bases between. Germline assignment: CDR1 SEHNR and CDR2 FQNEAQ (reference sequence). CDR3 size: 14 residues. The CDR3 DNA reads as TGTGCCAGCAGCCCAGTGGCGGGGCGGGAGACCCAGTACTTC. Its translation is CASSPVAGRETQYF.

The chain has TRBV7-8 and TRBJ1-5; 9 bases match TRBD1. This CDR3 spans 15 amino acids. V trimming: 5 bases; J trimming: 6 bases; junction bases outside the gene matches: 8. The germline V gene has CDR1 SGHVS and CDR2 FQNEAQ. The CDR3 DNA reads as TGTGCCAGCAGCCATACAGGGGGCGGGGGTCAGCCCCAGCATTTT. Translated: CASSHTGGGGQPQHF. The complete variable domain, with remaining parts taken from reference TRBV7-8 and TRBJ1-5, reads GAGVSQSPRYKVAKRGQDVALRCDPISGHVSLFWYQQALGQGPEFLTYFQNEAQLDKSGLPSDRFFAERPEGSVSTLKIQRTQQEDSAVYLCASSHTGGGGQPQHFGDGTRLSIL.